These 12 T cell receptor beta chains were all obtained from the same sample, sequenced in a study of blood T cell repertoires in COVID-19. Sequencing was performed with immunoSEQ multiplex PCR; in TCRdb, only in-frame clones are kept and a portion is missing. The sample lists about 210,000 clones; roughly 86% were seen once. Sequenced input: PBMCs or T cells enriched from blood (not recorded which). These receptor sequences come from a man in his late teens or twenties with acute COVID-19.

The chain has TRBV6-5 and TRBJ2-3; TRBD1 might be the D (5 bases). This CDR3 comprises 12 residues. The V and J ends lost 8 bases and 2 bases respectively, with 8 bases between them. The germline CDR1 and CDR2 sequences are MNHEY and SVGAGI. CDR3: CASSGLTDTQYF. Here the CDR3 DNA reads TGTGCCAGCTCAGGGCTCACAGATACGCAGTATTTT.

The V gene is TRBV4-1, the J gene TRBJ1-1; 11 bases agree with TRBD1. This CDR3 contains 17 residues. The germline V gene has CDR1 MGHRA and CDR2 YSYEKL. The ends lost 0 bases at V and 2 bases at J; junction bases unmatched: 5. CDR3 DNA sequence: TGCGCCAGCAGCCAAGACCCGGGACAGGGGGTAAACACTGAAGCTTTCTTT. It codes for CASSQDPGQGVNTEAFF.

A few counts support this clone. This chain links TRBV11-3 with TRBJ2-5, with 7 bases aligning to TRBD2. CDR3 length equals 14 residues. Germline loops: CDR1 SGHNT, CDR2 YENEEA. The V and J ends lost 4 bases and 1 base, in that order; junction bases with no gene match: 3. The CDR3 sequence: CASSSSSGQETQYF. Here the CDR3 DNA reads TGTGCCAGCAGCTCCTCTAGCGGCCAAGAGACCCAGTACTTC.

The chain combines TRBV6-5 with TRBJ2-7; 9 bases fit TRBD1. J gave up 5 bases and V 5 bases, and 4 bases lay outside the gene matches. CDR1 MNHEY and CDR2 SVGAGI come from the germline V gene. There are 13 residues in the CDR3. CDR3: CASSQQGADEQYF. DNA for the CDR3: TGTGCCAGCAGTCAACAGGGGGCTGACGAGCAGTACTTC.

This chain joins TRBV28 and TRBJ1-2, with D possibly matching TRBD1 (5 bases). The CDR3 has 14 amino acids. Germline CDR1 reads MDHEN; CDR2 reads SYDVKM. The germline V and J ends were trimmed by 3 bases and 2 bases, with 10 bases remaining between them. The CDR3 DNA is TGTGCCAGCAGTTTCGGGGGAGCCAACTATGGCTACACCTTC. The encoded protein is CASSFGGANYGYTF.

This clone was recorded a few times. The genes are TRBV7-9 and TRBJ2-7; weak D call: TRBD2 (6 bases). The CDR3 runs to 15 residues. Germline values: CDR1 SEHNR, CDR2 FQNEAQ (reference sequence). Trimming removed 5 bases from V and 7 bases from J, with 21 bases in between. The CDR3 DNA is TGTGCCAGCAGCGAGAGCTCAGGAGGGCCTACGGAGCAGTACTTC. This codes for CASSESSGGPTEQYF.

The V and J genes are TRBV5-4 and TRBJ1-1; TRBD1 might be the D (6 bases). Trimming took 4 bases from V and 2 from J, leaving 18 bases between them. Germline V gene sequence: CDR1 SGHNT, CDR2 YYREEE (reference sequence). The CDR3 has 16 residues. The CDR3 region is CASSHHPQGDNTEAFF. CDR3 DNA: TGTGCCAGCAGCCACCATCCACAGGGAGATAACACTGAAGCTTTCTTT.

The gene calls are TRBV7-8 and TRBJ1-2; possible D gene TRBD1, 6 bases. This CDR3 is 16 amino acids long. The germline V gene has CDR1 SGHVS and CDR2 FQNEAQ. The V end lost 5 bases, the J end lost 1 base, and 17 bases lay between the germline ends. The CDR3 loop is CASSPEPTGINYGYTF. CDR3 nucleotides: TGTGCCAGCAGCCCAGAACCGACAGGAATTAACTATGGCTACACCTTC.

The rearrangement uses TRBV6-5 and TRBJ2-7; 7 bases agree with TRBD1. J was trimmed by 4 bases and V by 7 bases; bases with no gene match: 4. Germline CDR1 and CDR2: MNHEY and SVGAGI. The CDR3 has 12 residues. The CDR3: CASKNRGYEQYF. The CDR3 DNA reads TGTGCCAGCAAGAACAGGGGTTACGAGCAGTACTTC.

This clone was seen only once. The rearrangement links TRBV19 to TRBJ1-1; 7 bases match TRBD1. V shed 3 bases, J shed 0 bases, and the junction held 10 bases outside the gene matches. Germline-derived CDR1 and CDR2 are LNHDA and SQIVND (reference sequence). The CDR3 loop spans 17 amino acids. The CDR3 nucleotides read TGTGCCAGTAGTATCCGGACAGGACACTTATTGAACACTGAAGCTTTCTTT. Its translation is CASSIRTGHLLNTEAFF.

V and J are TRBV4-1 and TRBJ1-1, with 8 bases matching TRBD1. The germline V gene has CDR1 MGHRA and CDR2 YSYEKL. Trimming took 3 bases from V and 2 from J; bases not matched to a gene: 8. This CDR3 spans 16 amino acids. Here the CDR3 DNA reads TGCGCCAGCAGCCAGGGTGGGACAGGCGATAACACTGAAGCTTTCTTT. This codes for CASSQGGTGDNTEAFF.

The genes are TRBV5-1 and TRBJ2-3, with D possibly TRBD2 on 6 matching bases. The V end lost 5 bases, the J end lost 2 bases, and 9 bases lay between the germline ends. This CDR3 is built from 13 residues. Germline V gives CDR1 SGHRS, CDR2 YFSETQ. CDR3 amino acids: CASSLAITDTQYF. CDR3 DNA: TGCGCCAGCAGTCTAGCGATCACAGATACGCAGTATTTT.